This entry lists 6 T cell receptor beta chains sequenced from one sample in a study of cytomegalovirus exposure and HLA in healthy donors. This PCR relied on a set of 60 Vbeta primers and 13 Jbeta primers. Data came from immunoSEQ multiplex PCR; TCRdb stores just in-frame clones and leaves some out. Counted here are roughly 220,000 clones, about four fifths occurring once; the ten biggest clones make up 2.5% to 3%. The specimen was PBMCs. Receptor source: a man in his thirties or forties in good health and CMV-seronegative.

This clone was seen once. The chain couples TRBV5-8 to TRBJ1-5; D is perhaps TRBD1 (6 bases). The CDR3 consists of 14 residues. Between the trimmed V and J ends, which lost 4 bases and 2 bases, there was a span of 10 bases. Germline V gives CDR1 SGHTS, CDR2 YDEGEE. The CDR3 bases are TGTGCCAGCAGCAGGGACACCGGCAATCAGCCCCAGCATTTT. Amino acids: CASSRDTGNQPQHF.

The chain carries TRBV5-1 and TRBJ2-3; D gene ambiguous. V shed 0 bases and J shed 6 bases, with 11 bases lying between them. The CDR3 contains 14 residues. Germline loops: CDR1 SGHRS, CDR2 YFSETQ. CDR3 protein: CASSLVAVGDTQYF. Written as DNA, the CDR3 is TGCGCCAGCAGCTTGGTGGCGGTCGGGGATACGCAGTATTTT.

This clone was recorded a few times. The chain combines TRBV6-4 with TRBJ2-2; D perhaps matches TRBD1 (6 bases). V was pared by 4 bases and J by 1 base, with 13 bases between. Germline lookup yields CDR1 MRHNA and CDR2 SNTAGT. The CDR3 totals 16 residues. This CDR3 is CASSGSGAENTGELFF. CDR3 DNA: TGTGCCAGCAGTGGCTCAGGGGCGGAGAACACCGGGGAGCTGTTTTTT.

Only a few counts were recorded for this clone. The chain uses TRBV2 and TRBJ2-7; 13 bases are shared with TRBD2. Germline lookup yields CDR1 SNHLY and CDR2 FYNNEI. This CDR3 contains 15 residues. V lost 5 bases to trimming and J lost 6 bases; unmatched junction nucleotides: 7. CDR3 nucleotide sequence: TGTGCCAGCAGTCCTACTAGCGGGGGGGCCGGCGAGCAGTACTTC. It yields the protein CASSPTSGGAGEQYF.

The chain joins TRBV9 to TRBJ2-5; 8 bases fit TRBD2. CDR3 length: 16 amino acids. Germline V gene lookup returns CDR1 SGDLS and CDR2 YYNGEE. The J segment lost 3 bases and the V segment lost 0 bases, leaving 7 bases of the junction unmatched. CDR3 DNA: TGTGCCAGCAGCGTAGGGGTAGCGGGGAATGAAGAGACCCAGTACTTC. This codes for CASSVGVAGNEETQYF.

The V call is TRBV12-5, the J call TRBJ2-1; 10 nucleotides line up with TRBD1. Germline V CDR1 and CDR2: LGHNT, FRNRAP. The CDR3 extends over 18 amino acids. Losses at the gene ends were 0 bases for V and 6 bases for J; bases not matched to a gene: 11. Here the CDR3 reads CASGLVLWTGGGPNEQFF. Here the CDR3 DNA reads TGTGCTAGTGGTTTGGTACTATGGACAGGGGGAGGCCCCAATGAGCAGTTCTTC.